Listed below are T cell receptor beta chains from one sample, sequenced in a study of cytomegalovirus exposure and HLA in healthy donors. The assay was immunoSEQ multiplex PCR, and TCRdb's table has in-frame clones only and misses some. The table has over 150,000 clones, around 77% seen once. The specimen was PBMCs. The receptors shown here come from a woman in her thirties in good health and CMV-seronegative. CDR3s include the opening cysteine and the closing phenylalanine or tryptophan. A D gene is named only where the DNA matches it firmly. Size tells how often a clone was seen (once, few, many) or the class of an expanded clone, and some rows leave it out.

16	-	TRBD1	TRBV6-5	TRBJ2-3	CASSSSGTGGANTQYF	TGTGCCAGCAGTTCCTCGGGGACAGGGGGCGCAAATACGCAGTATTTT
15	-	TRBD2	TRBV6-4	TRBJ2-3	CASSDSSGGTDTQYF	TGTGCCAGCAGTGACTCTAGCGGGGGCACAGATACGCAGTATTTT
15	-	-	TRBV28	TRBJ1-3	CATLMGGNLGNTIYF	TGTGCCACCCTTATGGGAGGGAACCTTGGAAACACCATATATTTT
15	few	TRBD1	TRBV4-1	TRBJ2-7	CASSQAGTGSYEQYF	TGCGCCAGCAGCCAAGCCGGGACAGGGTCCTACGAGCAGTACTTC
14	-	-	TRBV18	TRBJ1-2	CASSPLRGNYGYTF	TGTGCCAGCTCACCACTGCGGGGCAACTATGGCTACACCTTC
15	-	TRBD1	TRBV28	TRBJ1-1	CASRIARGRSTEAFF	TGTGCCAGCAGGATAGCCAGGGGGCGAAGCACTGAAGCTTTCTTT
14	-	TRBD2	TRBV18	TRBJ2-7	CASSPSSGTYEQYF	TGTGCCAGCTCACCCTCTAGCGGGACCTACGAGCAGTACTTC
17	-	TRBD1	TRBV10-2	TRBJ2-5	CASSPFLGQGAKETQYF	TGCGCCAGCAGTCCGTTTTTAGGGCAGGGGGCGAAAGAGACCCAGTACTTC
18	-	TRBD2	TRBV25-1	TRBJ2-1	CASRPDEINLLAVTEQFF	TGTGCCAGCAGGCCCGACGAAATAAATCTTCTAGCGGTCACCGAGCAGTTCTTC
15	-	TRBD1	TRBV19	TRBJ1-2	CASSIGTAQLGRYTF	TGTGCCAGTAGTATTGGGACAGCCCAACTTGGCCGCTACACCTTC
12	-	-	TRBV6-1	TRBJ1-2	CASSERGSGYTF	TGTGCCAGCAGCGAGAGGGGGTCTGGCTACACCTTC
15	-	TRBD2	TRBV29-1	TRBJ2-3	CSVDPLAGPTDTQYF	TGCAGCGTTGATCCACTAGCGGGGCCCACAGATACGCAGTATTTT
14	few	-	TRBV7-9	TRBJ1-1	CASTRSGENTEAFF	TGTGCCAGCACCCGGAGCGGGGAGAACACTGAAGCTTTCTTT
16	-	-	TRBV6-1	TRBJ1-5	CASSEGTSYSNQPQHF	TGTGCCAGCAGTGAGGGGACAAGCTATAGCAATCAGCCCCAGCATTTT
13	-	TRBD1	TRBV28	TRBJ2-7	CASTRQGWYEQYF	TGTGCCAGCACGCGACAGGGATGGTACGAGCAGTACTTC
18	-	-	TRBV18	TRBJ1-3	CASSQMVTGRLSGNTIYF	TGTGCCAGCTCACAAATGGTGACAGGACGACTCTCTGGAAACACCATATATTTT
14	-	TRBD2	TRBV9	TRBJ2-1	CASTLGGAYNEQFF	TGTGCCAGCACCCTCGGGGGGGCTTACAATGAGCAGTTCTTC
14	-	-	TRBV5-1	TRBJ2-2	CATRDFTITGELFF	TGCGCCACCAGGGACTTCACAATAACCGGGGAGCTGTTTTTT
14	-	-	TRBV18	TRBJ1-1	CASAQEHSYTEAFF	TGTGCCAGCGCTCAGGAACACAGTTACACTGAAGCTTTCTTT
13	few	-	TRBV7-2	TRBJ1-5	CASSPDRFQPQHF	TGTGCCAGCAGCCCAGACAGGTTTCAGCCCCAGCATTTT
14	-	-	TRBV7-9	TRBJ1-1	CASSGDSWNTEAFF	TGTGCCAGCAGCGGCGACTCATGGAACACTGAAGCTTTCTTT
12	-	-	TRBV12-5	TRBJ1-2	CASGAGPGQIRF	TGTGCTAGTGGTGCTGGCCCCGGACAGATTAGATTC
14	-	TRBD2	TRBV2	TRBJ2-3	CASSILAGTDTQYF	TGTGCCAGCTCTATTCTAGCGGGCACAGATACGCAGTATTTT
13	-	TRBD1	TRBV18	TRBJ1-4	CASSPGQIEKLFF	TGTGCCAGCTCACCGGGACAGATTGAAAAACTGTTTTTT
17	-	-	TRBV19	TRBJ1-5	CASSKAPSRSNNQPQHF	TGTGCCAGTAGTAAAGCCCCGAGCAGGTCCAACAATCAGCCCCAGCATTTT
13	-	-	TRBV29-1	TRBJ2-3	CSAPGGSTDTQYF	TGCAGCGCCCCAGGGGGGTCCACAGATACGCAGTATTTT
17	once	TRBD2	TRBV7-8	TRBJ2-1	CASSLALAGSSYNEQFF	TGTGCCAGCAGCTTAGCCCTAGCGGGGAGCTCCTACAATGAGCAGTTCTTC
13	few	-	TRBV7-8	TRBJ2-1	CASSLGGRGEQFF	TGTGCCAGCAGCTTGGGGGGGCGGGGTGAGCAGTTCTTC
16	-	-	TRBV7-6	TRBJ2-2	CASSLVLGGPNGELFF	TGTGCCAGCAGCTTAGTTTTGGGGGGGCCTAACGGGGAGCTGTTTTTT
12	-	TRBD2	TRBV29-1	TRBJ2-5	CSVGPGGETQYF	TGCAGCGTTGGACCGGGGGGGGAGACCCAGTACTTC
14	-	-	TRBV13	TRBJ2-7	CASSLSGLAYEQYF	TGTGCCAGCAGCTTGAGCGGGCTTGCCTACGAGCAGTACTTC
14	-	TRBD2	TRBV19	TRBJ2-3	CASGAGVRTDTQYF	TGTGCCAGCGGAGCGGGAGTCAGGACAGATACGCAGTATTTT
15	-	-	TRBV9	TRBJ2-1	CASSVEGVSQSEQFF	TGTGCCAGCAGCGTAGAAGGGGTAAGCCAGAGTGAGCAGTTCTTC
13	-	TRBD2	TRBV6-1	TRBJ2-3	CASTSGRADTQYF	TGTGCCAGTACTAGCGGGAGGGCAGATACGCAGTATTTT
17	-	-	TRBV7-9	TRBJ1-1	CSSSPLAFLTGATEAFF	TGTTCCAGCAGCCCCTTAGCCTTTTTGACAGGAGCCACTGAAGCTTTCTTT
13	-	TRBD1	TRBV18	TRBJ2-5	CASSGTARETQYF	TGTGCCAGCTCAGGGACAGCTCGGGAGACCCAGTACTTC
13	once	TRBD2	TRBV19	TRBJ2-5	CASSGTSGETQYF	TGTGCCAGTAGCGGGACTAGCGGGGAGACCCAGTACTTC